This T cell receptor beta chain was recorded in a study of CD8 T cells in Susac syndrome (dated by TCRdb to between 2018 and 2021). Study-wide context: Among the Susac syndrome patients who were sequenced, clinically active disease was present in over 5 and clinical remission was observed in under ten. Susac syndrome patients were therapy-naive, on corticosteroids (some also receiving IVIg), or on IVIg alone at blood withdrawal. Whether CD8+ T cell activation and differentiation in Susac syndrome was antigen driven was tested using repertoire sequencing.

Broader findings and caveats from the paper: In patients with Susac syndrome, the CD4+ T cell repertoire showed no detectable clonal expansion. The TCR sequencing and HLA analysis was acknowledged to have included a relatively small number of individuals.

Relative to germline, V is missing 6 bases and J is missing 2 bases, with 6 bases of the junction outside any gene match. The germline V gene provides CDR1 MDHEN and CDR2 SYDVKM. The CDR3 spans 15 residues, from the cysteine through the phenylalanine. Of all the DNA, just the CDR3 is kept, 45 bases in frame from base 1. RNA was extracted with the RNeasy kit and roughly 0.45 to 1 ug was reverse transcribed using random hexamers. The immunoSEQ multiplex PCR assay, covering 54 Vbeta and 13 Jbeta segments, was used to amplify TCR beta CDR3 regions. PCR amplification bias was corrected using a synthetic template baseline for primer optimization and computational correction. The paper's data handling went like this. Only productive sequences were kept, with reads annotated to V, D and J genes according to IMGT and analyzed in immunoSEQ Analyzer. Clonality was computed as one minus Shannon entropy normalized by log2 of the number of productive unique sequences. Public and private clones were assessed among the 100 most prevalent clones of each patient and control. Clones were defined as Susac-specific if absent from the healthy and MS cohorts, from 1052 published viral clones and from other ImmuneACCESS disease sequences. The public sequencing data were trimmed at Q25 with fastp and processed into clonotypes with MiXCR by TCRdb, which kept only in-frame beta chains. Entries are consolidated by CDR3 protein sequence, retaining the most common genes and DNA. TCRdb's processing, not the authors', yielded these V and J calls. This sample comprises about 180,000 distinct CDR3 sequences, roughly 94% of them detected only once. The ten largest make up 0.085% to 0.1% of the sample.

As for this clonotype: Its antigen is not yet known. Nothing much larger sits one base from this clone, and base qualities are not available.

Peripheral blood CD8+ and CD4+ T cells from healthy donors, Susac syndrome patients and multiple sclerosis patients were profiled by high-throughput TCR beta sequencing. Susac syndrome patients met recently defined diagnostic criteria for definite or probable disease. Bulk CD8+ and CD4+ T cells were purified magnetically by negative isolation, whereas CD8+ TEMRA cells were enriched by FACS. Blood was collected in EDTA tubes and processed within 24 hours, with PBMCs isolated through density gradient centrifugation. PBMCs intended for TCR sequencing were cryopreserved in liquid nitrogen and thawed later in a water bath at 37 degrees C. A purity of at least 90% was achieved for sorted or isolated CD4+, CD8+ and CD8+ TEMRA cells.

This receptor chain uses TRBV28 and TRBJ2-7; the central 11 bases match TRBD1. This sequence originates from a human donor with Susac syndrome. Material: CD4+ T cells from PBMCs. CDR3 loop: CASRLGQGGPYEQYF. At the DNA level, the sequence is TGTGCCAGCAGATTGGGACAGGGGGGACCCTACGAGCAGTACTTC.